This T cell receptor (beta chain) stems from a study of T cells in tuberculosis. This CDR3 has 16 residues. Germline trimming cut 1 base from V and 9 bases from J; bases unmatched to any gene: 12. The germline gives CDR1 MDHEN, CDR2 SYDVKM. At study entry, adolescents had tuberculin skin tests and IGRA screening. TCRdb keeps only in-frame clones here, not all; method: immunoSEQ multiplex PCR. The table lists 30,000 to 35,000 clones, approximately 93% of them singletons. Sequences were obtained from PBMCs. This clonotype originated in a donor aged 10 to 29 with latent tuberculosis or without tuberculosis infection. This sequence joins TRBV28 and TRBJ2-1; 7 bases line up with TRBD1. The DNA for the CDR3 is TGTGCCAGCAGTTTATCCCGACAGGGCACTCGGGGTGAGCAGTTCTTC. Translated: CASSLSRQGTRGEQFF.